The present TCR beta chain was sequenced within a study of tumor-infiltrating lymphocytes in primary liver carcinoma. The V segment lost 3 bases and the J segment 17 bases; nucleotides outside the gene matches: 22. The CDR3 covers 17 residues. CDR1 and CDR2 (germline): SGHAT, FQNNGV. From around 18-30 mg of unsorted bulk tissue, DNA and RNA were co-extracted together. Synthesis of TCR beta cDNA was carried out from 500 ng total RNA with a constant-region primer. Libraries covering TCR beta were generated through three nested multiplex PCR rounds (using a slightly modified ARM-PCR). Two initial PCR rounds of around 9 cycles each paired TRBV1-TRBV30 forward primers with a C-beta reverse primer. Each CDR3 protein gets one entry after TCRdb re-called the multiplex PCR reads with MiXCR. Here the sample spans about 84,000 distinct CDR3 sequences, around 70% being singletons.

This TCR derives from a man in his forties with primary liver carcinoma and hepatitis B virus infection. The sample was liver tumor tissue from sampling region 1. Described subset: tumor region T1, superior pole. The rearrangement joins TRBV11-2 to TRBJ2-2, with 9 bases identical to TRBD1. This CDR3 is CASSFDRDRVGPGELFF. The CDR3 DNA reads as TGTGCCAGCAGCTTTGATCGGGACAGGGTCGGCCCCGGGGAGTTATTTTTT.